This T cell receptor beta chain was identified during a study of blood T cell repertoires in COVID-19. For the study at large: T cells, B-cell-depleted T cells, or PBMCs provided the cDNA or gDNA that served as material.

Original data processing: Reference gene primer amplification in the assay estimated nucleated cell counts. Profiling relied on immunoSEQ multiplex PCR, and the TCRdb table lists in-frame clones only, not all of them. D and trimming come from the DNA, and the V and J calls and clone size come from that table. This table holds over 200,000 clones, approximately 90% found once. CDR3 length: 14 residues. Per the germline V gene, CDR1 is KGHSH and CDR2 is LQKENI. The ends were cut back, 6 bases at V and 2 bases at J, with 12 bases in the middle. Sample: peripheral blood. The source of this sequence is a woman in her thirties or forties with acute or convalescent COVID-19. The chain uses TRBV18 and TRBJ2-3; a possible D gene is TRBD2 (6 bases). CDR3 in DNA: TGTGCCAGCTCCCCCGGGACTCTCACAGATACGCAGTATTTT. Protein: CASSPGTLTDTQYF.